The sequence of this T cell receptor beta chain was determined in a study of human T cells and chemical hapten exposure (dated by TCRdb to the early 2020s). In the study overall: For sensitization, 2% DPC in acetone was applied to a roughly 2 cm by roughly 2 cm area of upper inner arm skin. For TCR sequencing, blood came from 25 to 35 alopecia patients at anywhere from one to four time points (pre-sensitization, 2, 6 and 24 weeks). Blood samples were taken from patients before sensitization (week 0) and then at 2, 6 and about 24 weeks after DPC sensitization. Alopecia areata with under or over 50% scalp involvement, alopecia totalis and alopecia universalis were represented in the patient cohort, which was mostly female. Patients additionally received weekly therapeutic DPC doses to the scalp throughout the roughly 24-week study period. In alopecia patients, the study followed how the peripheral blood TCR repertoire changed in vivo over primary and secondary sensitization to diphenylcyclopropenone (DPC), a hapten. Patch testing was done on the upper back using Finn chambers containing 0.01% DPC, and results were scored after 6 days according to International Contact Dermatitis Research Group standards. The libraries were sequenced as a pool, and the TCR yield per sample differed mostly because of small variations in library volumes within the pool.

Results the study describes overall, beyond this receptor: No change with DPC sensitization was found in the number of TCRs above 1 in 1000 frequency, and no evidence of global repertoire structure alterations was found. The number of PT1 expanded TCRs positively correlated with patch test score, significant at thresholds 8, 16 and 32 but not 4. After repeated subsampling, changes were observed in the strength of the expansion versus patch-test correlation and in the threshold at which the correlation became significant. Significantly more large CDR3 similarity clusters were formed by expanded TCRs than by pre-sensitization or healthy control sets, consistent with antigen-driven responses. Alopecia, a presumed autoimmune disease, was present in all patients, so the immune response of the patients might differ from that of healthy individuals.

Per the publication, the time point label means: pre-sensitization, week 0. Interpreted using the paper, the treatment or condition label stands for: therapeutic diphenylcyclopropenone sensitization with weekly scalp DPC. Blood at each patch-test visit was drawn before the patch test was applied. To be eligible, patients had to be aged 18 to 70, diagnosed with alopecia and judged suitable for DPC therapy, while pregnant patients were excluded. Total RNA was isolated from unfractionated whole blood collected in Tempus Blood RNA tubes. Ends trimmed: V by 4 bases, J by 2 bases; bases unmatched to a gene: 13. As encoded in the germline V gene (reference sequence), CDR1 is SEHNR while CDR2 is FQNEAQ. CDR3 length: 19 amino acids, cysteine to phenylalanine. The sequence is cut down to CDR3 DNA, 57 bases in frame from base 1. This clonotype was counted many times. Its recognized antigen is unknown. No base qualities exist here, and no much larger clone lies one base off it.

Libraries came from RACE. The listed sequencing device is NextSeq 500. During library preparation, unique molecular identifiers were attached to individual cDNA molecules so that TCRs could be counted in a quantitative, reproducible way. Both TCR alpha and TCR beta chains were sequenced from each blood RNA sample. Processing in the source paper ran as follows. Samples had a median of around 92,000 TCRs, with a range from roughly 20,000 to 690,600. The Decombinator software suite was used to annotate V, J and CDR3 in the TCR reads. Every sample was subsampled to the same number of TCRs (28,000) for the PS versus PT1 abundance plots. TCRs were defined as expanded if absent before sensitization and observed at least eight times at the 2-week time point. Using fastp trimming at Q25 and MiXCR clonotype assembly, TCRdb reanalyzed the public sequencing data and kept in-frame beta chains. Entries that share a CDR3 protein sequence are merged under the most common genes and DNA. For this entry, the V and J calls and clone size follow TCRdb and not the study's own pipeline. The sample table lists some 60,000 distinct CDR3 sequences, about 11% of them with a count of one. The ten biggest clones cover around 3.9% of the sample.

Sequencing was performed on whole blood, taken in connection with sensitization to the hapten diphenylcyclopropenone (DPC). This sequence uses TRBV7-9 and TRBJ2-1, and 11 junctional nucleotides match TRBD2. This TCR derives from a woman in her forties with alopecia areata. Some clones in this sample may be carry-over from other donors' samples. CDR3 reads: CASSSGGTSGTNPYNEQFF. The nucleotide sequence reads as follows: TGTGCCAGCAGCTCAGGCGGGACTAGCGGCACAAACCCCTACAATGAGCAGTTCTTC.